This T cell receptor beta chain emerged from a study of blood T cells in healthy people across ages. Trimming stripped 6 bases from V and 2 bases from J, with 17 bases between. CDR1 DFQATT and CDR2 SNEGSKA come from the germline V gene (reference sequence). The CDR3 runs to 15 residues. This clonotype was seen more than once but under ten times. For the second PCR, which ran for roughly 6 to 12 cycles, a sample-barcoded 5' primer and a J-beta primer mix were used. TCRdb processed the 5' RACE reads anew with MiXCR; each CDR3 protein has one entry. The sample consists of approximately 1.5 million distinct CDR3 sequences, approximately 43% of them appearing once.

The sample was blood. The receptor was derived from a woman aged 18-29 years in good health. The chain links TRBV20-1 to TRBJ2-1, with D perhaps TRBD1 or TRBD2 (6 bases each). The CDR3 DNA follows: TGCAGTGCCCCCCCGGGGGCCCAGGCCTACAATGAGCAGTTCTTC. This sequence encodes CSAPPGAQAYNEQFF.